The 7 T cell receptor beta chains listed next were all sequenced from one sample in a study of beta chain features in type 1 diabetes. Study conclusions and caveats: When Type 1 diabetes patients were examined, their TCRB CDR3s proved moderately but significantly shorter in all four CD4+ subsets.

cDNA synthesis used the whole RNA isolate, giving expressed TCRB sequences. TCRdb keeps only in-frame clones here, not all; method: immunoSEQ multiplex PCR. The table includes 120,000 to 150,000 clones, about 13% detected once. No cognate antigen is known for these TCRs. Sequencing used central memory CD4+ T cells from blood. The receptors originated from a man in his late teens or twenties with type 1 diabetes.

The rearrangement uses TRBV30 and TRBJ1-1; 7 bases align to TRBD1. Germline V CDR1 and CDR2: GTSNPN, SVGIG (reference sequence). The CDR3 has 13 amino acids. V shed 4 bases, J shed 2 bases, and the junction held 4 bases outside the gene matches. This chain's CDR3 is CAWTGTANTEAFF. In nucleotides, the CDR3 is TGTGCCTGGACCGGGACAGCTAACACTGAAGCTTTCTTT. Based on the CDR3 plus reference TRBV30 and TRBJ1-1, the full variable domain is SQTIHQWPATLVQPVGSPLSLECTVEGTSNPNLYWYRQAAGRGLQLLFYSVGIGQISSEVPQNLSASRPQDRQFILSSKKLLLSDSGFYLCAWTGTANTEAFFGQGTRLTVV.

The chain links TRBV29-1 to TRBJ2-5; 7 bases fit TRBD1. J lost 3 bases, V lost 8 bases, and 9 bases had no gene match. CDR1 and CDR2 from the germline V gene are SQVTM and ANQGSEA. The CDR3 is made up of 13 amino acids. CDR3 nucleotide sequence: TGCAGCTCCCAGGGGACAGCAAAAGAGACCCAGTACTTC. Translation: CSSQGTAKETQYF.

In its sample, this clone ranks as medium-sized. The chain employs TRBV10-3 and TRBJ1-2; no clear D. The V gene lost 0 bases and the J gene lost 4 bases, with 12 bases spanning the gap. This CDR3 spans 15 amino acids. Germline V lookup: CDR1 ENHRY, CDR2 SYGVKD. The CDR3 loop is CAISESPGRLYGYTF. DNA of the CDR3: TGTGCCATCAGTGAGTCCCCAGGACGCCTCTATGGCTACACCTTC.

The chain is built from TRBV10-3 and TRBJ2-7; 11 bases agree with TRBD1. Germline CDR1 and CDR2: ENHRY and SYGVKD. The ends lost 8 bases at V and 6 bases at J; junction bases unmatched: 6. This CDR3 spans 13 amino acids. CDR3 sequence: CAISGQGAAEQYF. Written as DNA, the CDR3 is TGTGCCATCTCAGGACAGGGGGCGGCCGAGCAGTACTTC.

The CDR3 DNA reads TGCGCCAGCAGCTTGGGGGACCCCGAAGAGACCCAGTACTTC. Translation: CASSLGDPEETQYF. The rearrangement links TRBV5-1 to TRBJ2-5; D may be TRBD1 or TRBD2 (5 bases each). The CDR3 is 14 amino acids. Germline-derived CDR1 and CDR2 are SGHRS and YFSETQ. V lost 0 bases and J lost 3, with 9 bases in between.

This rearrangement joins TRBV5-1 to TRBJ1-1; TRBD1 matches at 8 bases. With V trimmed by 0 bases and J by 1 base, 2 bases remained unmatched. The CDR3 has 15 amino acids. Germline assignment: CDR1 SGHRS and CDR2 YFSETQ. The DNA of the CDR3 is TGCGCCAGCAGCTTGGGGACAGGGACGAACACTGAAGCTTTCTTT. Its translation is CASSLGTGTNTEAFF.

This clone showed up many times. The chain links TRBV2 to TRBJ2-1, with 7 bases matching TRBD2. Germline V CDR1 and CDR2: SNHLY, FYNNEI. This CDR3 is built from 15 residues. J was trimmed by 0 bases and V by 8 bases; bases with no gene match: 7. DNA for the CDR3: TGTGCCAGCCCTAGCGGCTCGAGCTCCTACAATGAGCAGTTCTTC. It translates to CASPSGSSSYNEQFF. Together with reference TRBV2 and TRBJ2-1, the CDR3 gives the full variable domain: EPEVTQTPSHQVTQMGQEVILRCVPISNHLYFYWYRQILGQKVEFLVSFYNNEISEKSEIFDDQFSVERPDGSNFTLKIRSTKLEDSAMYFCASPSGSSSYNEQFFGPGTRLTVL.